This T cell receptor (beta chain) was captured by sequencing in a study of T cell responses to AZD1222 COVID-19 vaccine. Study results and limitations: Elevations in Spike-specific TCR breadth and depth followed administration of two AZD1222 doses. There were repertoire samples only from the period after the peak T cell response.

This CDR3 has 14 residues. The germline gives CDR1 SGHVS, CDR2 FQNEAQ. The data were produced by immunoSEQ multiplex PCR, yet TCRdb's version contains in-frame clones alone and is incomplete. The table lists under 150,000 clones, 80% to 90% of them singletons, with about 6% in the top ten. Points on this clone: Its specificity is not known. Germline is not matched at one junction end, which may reflect a read error. Other DNA sequences in the same sample also yield this CDR3.

This chain uses TRBV7-8 with TRBJ2-3; maybe TRBD1 (5 bases). The TCR comes from an adult in good health. Sample: peripheral blood, taken on day 0 of AZD1222 vaccination. Here the CDR3 reads CASSLVYRPDTQYF. The CDR3 DNA reads as TGTGCCAGTAGCTTAGTTTACAGGCCAGATACGCAGTATTTT.